The rows below give T cell receptor beta chains drawn from one sample of a study of shared clonotypes between healthy human individuals. Using immunoSEQ multiplex PCR, the repertoire was profiled, and TCRdb retains in-frame clones only, with some absent. The sample includes hundreds of thousands of clones, about 95% of them seen just once. The specimen was naive CD8+ T cells sorted from blood. These receptors all stem from a woman in her 30s in good health. Each CDR3 is given with its conserved first and last residue. A D gene is named only where the DNA matches it firmly. Not every row has a clone size; where given, it reads once, few, many or a size class.

length: 19; D: TRBD2; V: TRBV5-8; J: TRBJ2-7; size: -; DNA: TGTGCCAGCAGCATTAGGGCCCAATCACTAGCGCTAAGCTCCTACGAGCAGTACTTC; CDR3: CASSIRAQSLALSSYEQYF
length: 16; D: TRBD2; V: TRBV19; J: TRBJ2-3; size: -; DNA: TGTGCCAGTAGTTACGGAACTAGCGGGAGGATAGATACGCAGTATTTT; CDR3: CASSYGTSGRIDTQYF
length: 14; D: -; V: TRBV6-1; J: TRBJ2-7; size: -; DNA: TGTGCCAGCGGGGAGCCGGGGTTTCGATACGAGCAGTACTTC; CDR3: CASGEPGFRYEQYF
length: 17; D: -; V: TRBV5-1; J: TRBJ2-3; size: -; DNA: TGCGCCAGCAGCCCGTGGAAGGTACAGGAGATGGGCGATACGCAGTATTTT; CDR3: CASSPWKVQEMGDTQYF
length: 16; D: TRBD2; V: TRBV28; J: TRBJ2-2; size: -; DNA: TGTGCCAGCAGTTCTCCCGGGACTAGGGGAACCGGGGAGCTGTTTTTT; CDR3: CASSSPGTRGTGELFF
length: 15; D: -; V: TRBV12-5; J: TRBJ1-5; size: -; DNA: TGTGCTAGTGGTCCGCGGGGGATAGGCAATCAGCCCCAGCATTTT; CDR3: CASGPRGIGNQPQHF
length: 13; D: -; V: TRBV5-6; J: TRBJ2-2; size: -; DNA: TGTGCCAGCAGCTTGGTTGGTACCGGGGAGCTGTTTTTT; CDR3: CASSLVGTGELFF
length: 15; D: -; V: TRBV27; J: TRBJ2-3; size: -; DNA: TGTGCCAGCAGTTTATCTTGGCGGGAATTGGATACGCAGTATTTT; CDR3: CASSLSWRELDTQYF
length: 16; D: TRBD1; V: TRBV19; J: TRBJ1-5; size: -; DNA: TGTGCCAGTAGGCAAGACAGGGGGCTTAGCAATCAGCCCCAGCATTTT; CDR3: CASRQDRGLSNQPQHF
length: 14; D: -; V: TRBV2; J: TRBJ2-2; size: -; DNA: TGTGCCAGCAGTGAATCAGAAAACACCGGGGAGCTGTTTTTT; CDR3: CASSESENTGELFF
length: 14; D: -; V: TRBV28; J: TRBJ2-3; size: -; DNA: TGTGCCAGCAGTTCCCAAGCCCTGACAGATACGCAGTATTTT; CDR3: CASSSQALTDTQYF
length: 16; D: -; V: TRBV4-1; J: TRBJ2-7; size: -; DNA: TGCGCCAGCAGAGCCAACCTTGGGGAAACCTCCCACGAGCAGTACTTC; CDR3: CASRANLGETSHEQYF
length: 19; D: TRBD1; V: TRBV4-1; J: TRBJ1-1; size: -; DNA: TGCGCCAGCAGCCAAGCCGGGACAGGGGTTTCTCCCGCCATCACTGAAGCTTTCTTT; CDR3: CASSQAGTGVSPAITEAFF
length: 15; D: TRBD1; V: TRBV4-1; J: TRBJ1-1; size: -; DNA: TGCGCCAGCAGCCAAGACCCGGGACAGGGCCTGGCCGCTTTCTTT; CDR3: CASSQDPGQGLAAFF
length: 19; D: TRBD2; V: TRBV5-4; J: TRBJ2-2; size: -; DNA: TGTGCCAGCAGCTTCGGCCTTGGACTAGCGGGTGCGAGGACCGGGGAGCTGTTTTTT; CDR3: CASSFGLGLAGARTGELFF
length: 13; D: TRBD2; V: TRBV29-1; J: TRBJ2-5; size: once; DNA: TGCAGCGTTGGGGAGGGGCTCCAAGAGACCCAGTACTTC; CDR3: CSVGEGLQETQYF
length: 13; D: -; V: TRBV5-4; J: TRBJ2-5; size: -; DNA: TGTGCCAGCAGCTTACAGGGAGAAGAGACCCAGTACTTC; CDR3: CASSLQGEETQYF
length: 14; D: TRBD1; V: TRBV27; J: TRBJ2-7; size: -; DNA: TGTGCCAGCAGTCCGACAGGGGCTTCCTACGAGCAGTACTTC; CDR3: CASSPTGASYEQYF
length: 14; D: -; V: TRBV10-3; J: TRBJ1-5; size: -; DNA: TGTGCCATCAGTGAGGGGGACATTAATGAGCCCCAGCATTTT; CDR3: CAISEGDINEPQHF
length: 16; D: TRBD1; V: TRBV11-1; J: TRBJ1-5; size: -; DNA: TGTGCCAGCAGCCCCCCCGACAGGGTTCGCAATCAGCCCCAGCATTTT; CDR3: CASSPPDRVRNQPQHF
length: 16; D: -; V: TRBV7-3; J: TRBJ2-3; size: -; DNA: TGTGCCAGCAGCTTAACAGGAACCTCTAGCACAGATACGCAGTATTTT; CDR3: CASSLTGTSSTDTQYF
length: 13; D: TRBD1; V: TRBV27; J: TRBJ1-1; size: once; DNA: TGTGCCAGCAGTATCCGACAGGGAACTGAAGCTTTCTTT; CDR3: CASSIRQGTEAFF
length: 13; D: -; V: TRBV5-1; J: TRBJ2-1; size: -; DNA: TGCGCCAGCAGCTATTCCTCACCCAATGAGCAGTTCTTC; CDR3: CASSYSSPNEQFF
length: 16; D: TRBD1; V: TRBV28; J: TRBJ1-5; size: -; DNA: TGTGCCAGCAGTCCTCTCGGACAGGGAAGCAATCAGCCCCAGCATTTT; CDR3: CASSPLGQGSNQPQHF
length: 13; D: -; V: TRBV29-1; J: TRBJ2-1; size: -; DNA: TGCAGCGTGTCTAGGATTCTCTACAATGAGCAGTTCTTC; CDR3: CSVSRILYNEQFF
length: 15; D: -; V: TRBV4-1; J: TRBJ2-7; size: -; DNA: TGCGCCAGCAGCCAAATGGGGACGGGACCCTACGAGCAGTACTTC; CDR3: CASSQMGTGPYEQYF
length: 12; D: -; V: TRBV13; J: TRBJ2-1; size: -; DNA: TGTGCCAGCGGCGCGTGGGGCAATGAGCAGTTCTTC; CDR3: CASGAWGNEQFF
length: 18; D: TRBD1; V: TRBV9; J: TRBJ2-6; size: -; DNA: TGTGCCAGCAGCACCCGGACAGGGATAGGGTCTGGGGCCAACGTCCTGACTTTC; CDR3: CASSTRTGIGSGANVLTF
length: 14; D: TRBD1; V: TRBV29-1; J: TRBJ2-7; size: -; DNA: TGCAGCGTTGAAGATCAGACAGGGGGCTACGAGCAGTACTTC; CDR3: CSVEDQTGGYEQYF
length: 18; D: TRBD1; V: TRBV5-6; J: TRBJ1-2; size: -; DNA: TGTGCCAGCATCTTACGCCGGACAGGGGAAGGAGCTAACTATGGCTACACCTTC; CDR3: CASILRRTGEGANYGYTF
length: 14; D: TRBD2; V: TRBV13; J: TRBJ2-1; size: -; DNA: TGTGCCAGCAGGGCGGCTAGCGGGTGGAATGAGCAGTTCTTC; CDR3: CASRAASGWNEQFF
length: 14; D: -; V: TRBV6-5; J: TRBJ1-1; size: -; DNA: TGTGCCAGCAGTTACTCCAGCTGGAACACTGAAGCTTTCTTT; CDR3: CASSYSSWNTEAFF
length: 16; D: -; V: TRBV28; J: TRBJ1-2; size: once; DNA: TGTGCCAGCAGTTCAGTCATTGGGGCAGCTAACTATGGCTACACCTTC; CDR3: CASSSVIGAANYGYTF
length: 13; D: -; V: TRBV6-1; J: TRBJ1-5; size: -; DNA: TGTGCCAGCAGTGACACACCGTTTCAGCCCCAGCATTTT; CDR3: CASSDTPFQPQHF
length: 16; D: -; V: TRBV2; J: TRBJ2-7; size: -; DNA: TGTGCCAGCAAGGAGTTTGGGACGTCTGATTCCTACGAGCAGTACTTC; CDR3: CASKEFGTSDSYEQYF
length: 15; D: TRBD2; V: TRBV10-3; J: TRBJ2-7; size: -; DNA: TGTGCCATCAGTGAAGAAGCGGGAGGGCCCCACGAGCAGTACTTC; CDR3: CAISEEAGGPHEQYF